Included here is one T cell receptor beta chain sequence, with context. The data originate from a study of blood T cells in healthy people across ages. No fewer than 5.5 micrograms of total RNA were isolated from every sample. Primers used in a second PCR of about 7 to 12 cycles were a sample-barcoded 5' primer and a J-beta primer mix. Every molecule of cDNA carried a tag from a template-switch adaptor with 12 random nucleotides. Using its own MiXCR run on the 5' RACE reads, TCRdb lists one record per CDR3 protein. The sample records roughly 500,000 distinct CDR3 sequences, 24% being singletons. There are 12 residues in the CDR3. The J segment lost 6 bases and the V segment lost 8 bases, leaving 5 bases of the junction unmatched. The germline V gene encodes CDR1 MNHEY and CDR2 SVGAGI. The data also belong to a second study, concerning T cells of mothers and their children. Turning to that study: There were over 10 million TCR beta CDR3 reads from each mother and around 2.9 million from each child.

The chain recombines TRBV6-5 with TRBJ2-3, with 7 bases aligning to TRBD1. Sequenced input: blood. The TCR originated in a boy aged 10-17 years in good health. The DNA of the CDR3 is TGTGCCAGCCGACAGGGCTGGGATACGCAGTATTTT. Translated: CASRQGWDTQYF.